The 32 T cell receptor beta chains in this list originate from one sample, sequenced in a study of pediatric ulcerative colitis. Rectal tissue came from one to two pinch biopsies taken at colonoscopy. Data came from immunoSEQ multiplex PCR; TCRdb stores just in-frame clones and leaves some out. The sample lists some 37,000 clones, around four fifths occurring once. Sequencing used gut tissue. The origin of the receptors is a boy aged 5-17 years with moderate ulcerative colitis.

CDR3 region: CASNNRQGNQLTQYF. CDR3 sequence (DNA): TGTGCCAGTAACAACCGGCAGGGCAATCAACTTACGCAGTATTTT. The J gene is TRBJ2-3, the V gene TRBV19; a weak D match, TRBD1 (5 bases). V was shortened by 7 bases and J by 8 bases, with 22 bases between the two germline ends. The germline CDR1 and CDR2 sequences are LNHDA and SQIVND (reference sequence). The CDR3 runs to 15 residues.

The gene calls are TRBV21-1 and TRBJ1-5; the table calls TRBD1, which could not be checked here. TRBV21-1 is flagged as a pseudogene. The CDR3 sequence is 18 residues long. CDR3 region: CASSKVGLWAASNQPQHF. The DNA for the CDR3 is TGTGCCAGCAGCAAAGTGGGTCTTTGGGCAGCAAGCAATCAGCCCCAGCATTTT.

This clone has a handful of counts. The CDR3 DNA reads TGTGCCAGCTCACCACCGGGGGACTACGAGCAGTACTTC. This sequence encodes CASSPPGDYEQYF. The chain recombines TRBV18 with TRBJ2-7; either TRBD1 or TRBD2 may supply D (5 bases each). Germline loops: CDR1 KGHSH, CDR2 LQKENI. The CDR3 contains 13 residues. V gave up 0 bases and J gave up 3 bases, with 6 bases separating them.

The chain links TRBV9 to TRBJ1-3; D remains unclear. The germline V gene has CDR1 SGDLS and CDR2 YYNGEE. The CDR3 is 16 amino acids. V lost 3 bases, J lost 2 bases, and 15 bases lay in between. In nucleotides, the CDR3 is TGTGCCAGCAGCGCAGTAGTAGGCACACCTGGAAACACCATATATTTT. This codes for CASSAVVGTPGNTIYF.

The rearrangement joins TRBV4-3 to TRBJ1-5, with D perhaps TRBD1 (5 bases). Trimming took 0 bases from V and 6 from J, leaving 18 bases between them. The CDR3 loop spans 17 amino acids. Germline V gene data show CDR1 as LGHNA and CDR2 as YSLEER. The CDR3 sequence is CASSQDRGTRDPQPQHF. In nucleotides, the CDR3 is TGCGCCAGCAGCCAAGATAGGGGCACTCGGGACCCTCAGCCCCAGCATTTT.

The rearrangement links TRBV5-6 to TRBJ2-7, with 9 bases fitting TRBD1. The CDR3 covers 15 residues. V was pared by 0 bases and J by 3 bases, with 4 bases of the junction left unmatched. Germline loops: CDR1 SGHDT, CDR2 YYEEEE. The CDR3 loop is CASSLGWTGDYEQYF. The DNA of the CDR3 is TGTGCCAGCAGCTTGGGATGGACAGGGGACTACGAGCAGTACTTC. Variable domain in full (rest from reference TRBV5-6 and TRBJ2-7): DAGVTQSPTHLIKTRGQQVTLRCSPKSGHDTVSWYQQALGQGPQFIFQYYEEEERQRGNFPDRFSGHQFPNYSSELNVNALLLGDSALYLCASSLGWTGDYEQYFGPGTRLTVT.

The chain joins TRBV28 to TRBJ1-4, with D unresolved. V was cut by 5 bases and J by 5 bases, with 3 bases left in between. Germline V gene data show CDR1 as MDHEN and CDR2 as SYDVKM. The CDR3 has 11 residues. CDR3 in DNA: TGTGCCAGCAGTCTCAATGAAAAACTGTTTTTT. This codes for CASSLNEKLFF.

The gene calls are TRBV11-2 and TRBJ1-1; maybe TRBD1 (6 bases). CDR3 length: 14 residues. Trimming shortened V by 1 base and J by 3 bases, and 9 bases separated the two germline ends. CDR1 and CDR2 from the germline V gene are SGHAT and FQNNGV. Written as DNA, the CDR3 is TGTGCCAGCAGCTTAGGGGGGGCAGACACTGAAGCTTTCTTT. It specifies CASSLGGADTEAFF. Variable domain in full (rest from reference TRBV11-2 and TRBJ1-1): EAGVAQSPRYKIIEKRQSVAFWCNPISGHATLYWYQQILGQGPKLLIQFQNNGVVDDSQLPKDRFSAERLKGVDSTLKIQPAKLEDSAVYLCASSLGGADTEAFFGQGTRLTVV.

The genes are TRBV6-5 and TRBJ2-5, with TRBD2 as a possible D gene (6 bases). The length of the CDR3 is 14 residues. Germline V gene lookup returns CDR1 MNHEY and CDR2 SVGAGI. Trimming pared 5 bases from V and 5 bases from J, leaving 15 bases between. The CDR3 loop reads CASSTGTGGETQYF. The DNA of the CDR3 is TGTGCCAGCAGTACCGGGACCGGAGGGGAGACCCAGTACTTC.

CDR3 sequence (DNA): TGTGCCAGCAGCTTGGCCCCTCGGGGCAATCAGCCCCAGCATTTT. Protein product: CASSLAPRGNQPQHF. The chain carries TRBV11-2 and TRBJ1-5; D is ambiguous. V was cut by 3 bases and J by 2 bases, with 11 bases left in between. The CDR3 covers 15 residues. Per germline, CDR1 SGHAT and CDR2 FQNNGV.

The chain joins TRBV5-8 to TRBJ1-1, with D hard to call. V was trimmed by 0 bases and J by 7 bases, leaving 7 bases between them. Per the germline V gene, CDR1 is SGHTS and CDR2 is YDEGEE. CDR3 length equals 12 residues. The CDR3 DNA reads TGTGCCAGCAGCTTGGGTACCCTTGAAGCTTTCTTT. It encodes CASSLGTLEAFF.

CDR3 in amino acids: CASSETGTGSGGYEQYF. The CDR3 nucleotides read TGTGCCAGCAGTGAAACCGGGACAGGGAGCGGTGGCTACGAGCAGTACTTC. V usage is TRBV28 and J usage is TRBJ2-7; 9 bases match TRBD1. Unmatched junction bases numbered 14, after V lost 5 bases and J lost 3 bases. The germline gives CDR1 MDHEN, CDR2 SYDVKM. The length of the CDR3 is 17 residues. Filled out from reference TRBV28 and TRBJ2-7, the complete variable domain reads DVKVTQSSRYLVKRTGEKVFLECVQDMDHENMFWYRQDPGLGLRLIYFSYDVKMKEKGDIPEGYSVSREKKERFSLILESASTNQTSMYLCASSETGTGSGGYEQYFGPGTRLTVT.

The rearrangement joins TRBV27 to TRBJ1-3; D uncertain. This CDR3 has 15 residues. Trimming pared 6 bases from V and 0 bases from J, leaving 12 bases between. Germline lookup yields CDR1 MNHEY and CDR2 SMNVEV (reference sequence). The CDR3 protein is CASSTGGLSGNTIYF. CDR3 coding DNA: TGTGCCAGCAGCACGGGAGGCCTCTCTGGAAACACCATATATTTT.

V is TRBV4-1 and J is TRBJ2-3, with 7 bases fitting TRBD2. The CDR3 is 16 amino acids. J gave up 7 bases and V 0 bases, and 10 bases lay outside the gene matches. The germline V gene has CDR1 MGHRA and CDR2 YSYEKL. The CDR3, as DNA: TGCGCCAGCAGCCAAGAGCTGGGCGGGAGAGTAAATACGCAGTATTTT. Its translation: CASSQELGGRVNTQYF.

This sequence joins TRBV28 and TRBJ1-4; D is possibly TRBD1 (6 bases). Trimming cost V 4 bases and J 0 bases, with 12 bases left between them. There are 16 residues in the CDR3. From germline, CDR1 is MDHEN and CDR2 SYDVKM. In DNA, the CDR3 is TGTGCCAGCAGTTACTCTGGGGGCGCAACTAATGAAAAACTGTTTTTT. Protein product: CASSYSGGATNEKLFF.

This clone is categorized as medium-sized. This chain uses TRBV14 with TRBJ1-4; the match to TRBD1 covers 9 bases. The CDR3 consists of 17 residues. CDR1 and CDR2 from the germline V gene are SGHDN and FVKESK. Unmatched junction bases numbered 17, after V lost 4 bases and J lost 11 bases. The CDR3 nucleotides are TGTGCCAGCAGCCCTGGACAGGGGATTCCGACCAAAACTAAACTGTTTTTT. Encoded protein: CASSPGQGIPTKTKLFF.

This clone was seen only once. This chain uses TRBV5-1 with TRBJ1-1; the D is unclear. Germline CDR1 SGHRS, CDR2 YFSETQ. This CDR3 region has 11 residues. Trimming left V 2 bases short and J 11 bases short, with 10 bases between. CDR3 DNA sequence: TGCGCCAGCAGCTTTCTGGGCGAGGCTTTCTTT. This translates into CASSFLGEAFF.

This chain uses TRBV10-2 with TRBJ1-5, with 8 bases fitting TRBD1. V shed 7 bases, J shed 6 bases, and the junction held 8 bases outside the gene matches. There are 14 residues in the CDR3. Germline V gene lookup returns CDR1 WSHSY and CDR2 SAAADI. The CDR3 here is CASTQTGDGQPQHF. CDR3 nucleotide sequence: TGCGCCAGCACTCAGACAGGGGACGGTCAGCCCCAGCATTTT.

V and J are TRBV29-1 and TRBJ2-7, with 10 bases that match TRBD2. This CDR3 has 17 amino acids. V was pared by 5 bases and J by 5 bases, with 18 bases of the junction left unmatched. In germline, CDR1 is SQVTM, CDR2 ANQGSEA. Written as DNA, the CDR3 is TGCAGCGTTAGTATGGCGCGGGGGGTAGCGGGAGGAGACGAGCAGTACTTC. Protein sequence: CSVSMARGVAGGDEQYF.

The chain recombines TRBV21-1 with TRBJ2-7; the table calls TRBD1, which could not be checked here. TRBV21-1 is listed as a pseudogene. There are 15 residues in the CDR3. CDR3 nucleotide sequence: TGTGCCAGCAGCAAAGGGGCAGGGCCCCTCTACGAGCAGTACTTC. Its protein is CASSKGAGPLYEQYF.

About this clone itself: Mismatch with germline at one junction end may stem from a read error. The gene calls are TRBV10-3 and TRBJ2-3; TRBD2 aligns across 7 bases. The CDR3 contains 13 residues. Germline CDR1 ENHRY, CDR2 SYGVKD. The CDR3 DNA follows: TGTGCCATCAACGGACTAGAGTTTACCACGCCGTATTTT. It translates to CAINGLEFTTPYF.

This chain joins TRBV7-2 and TRBJ2-3; D is unresolved. Germline values: CDR1 SGHTA, CDR2 FQGNSA. V was shortened by 7 bases and J by 7 bases, with 15 bases between the two germline ends. The CDR3 length is 13 residues. The CDR3 sequence is CASTLVRLNTQYF. DNA for the CDR3: TGTGCCAGCACCCTAGTAAGGTTAAATACGCAGTATTTT. Combining the CDR3 with reference TRBV7-2 and TRBJ2-3 gives the whole variable domain GAGVSQSPSNKVTEKGKDVELRCDPISGHTALYWYRQSLGQGLEFLIYFQGNSAPDKSGLPSDRFSAERTGGSVSTLTIQRTQQEDSAVYLCASTLVRLNTQYFGPGTRLTVL.

The V call is TRBV29-1, the J call TRBJ2-3, with D perhaps assigned TRBD1 or TRBD2 (5 bases each). The CDR3 sequence is 13 residues long. Germline-derived CDR1 and CDR2 are SQVTM and ANQGSEA. V was cut by 8 bases and J by 4 bases, with 16 bases left in between. In DNA form, the CDR3 reads TGCAGCCCTTGGGACCCATATTCAGATACGCAGTATTTT. Protein: CSPWDPYSDTQYF.

V and J are TRBV30 and TRBJ2-2; D uncertain. V gave up 0 bases and J gave up 5 bases, with 4 bases separating them. CDR3 length: 12 amino acids. The germline V gene encodes CDR1 GTSNPN and CDR2 SVGIG (reference sequence). In nucleotides, the CDR3 is TGTGCCTGGAGTGTACTTACCGGGGAGCTGTTTTTT. This encodes CAWSVLTGELFF. The full variable domain, rest sourced from reference TRBV30 and TRBJ2-2, is SQTIHQWPATLVQPVGSPLSLECTVEGTSNPNLYWYRQAAGRGLQLLFYSVGIGQISSEVPQNLSASRPQDRQFILSSKKLLLSDSGFYLCAWSVLTGELFFGEGSRLTVL.

The chain employs TRBV28 and TRBJ2-5; D call uncertain. The CDR3 contains 12 residues. CDR1 is MDHEN and CDR2 is SYDVKM in the germline V gene. The ends were cut back, 6 bases at V and 6 bases at J, with 11 bases in the middle. The CDR3 DNA sequence: TGTGCCAGCAGGTCGGGCGCCCAGACCCAGTACTTC. This gives the protein CASRSGAQTQYF.

This chain connects TRBV6-1 to TRBJ1-2; the D gene is possibly TRBD1 (5 bases). The CDR3 consists of 15 residues. Germline CDR1 and CDR2: MNHNS and SASEGT. Trimming took off 7 bases at V and 2 bases at J, with 17 bases between the two ends. The CDR3 DNA reads TGTGCCAGCACCGACGGGACGGGAACCAACTATGGCTACACCTTC. It codes for CASTDGTGTNYGYTF.

The chain links TRBV9 to TRBJ2-2; tentative D call: TRBD1 (6 bases). V gave up 4 bases and J gave up 6 bases, with 25 bases separating them. The germline V gene has CDR1 SGDLS and CDR2 YYNGEE. The CDR3 loop spans 18 amino acids. The CDR3 DNA sequence: TGTGCCAGCAGCCCGGCCGAGGGTCGTTTACCAGGGGCCGGGGAGCTGTTTTTT. The encoded protein is CASSPAEGRLPGAGELFF.

Notes on this clone: Mismatch with germline at one junction end may stem from a read error. This chain uses TRBV25-1 with TRBJ2-1; D is tentatively TRBD1 or TRBD2 (6 bases each). This CDR3 is 11 amino acids long. CDR1 is MGHDK and CDR2 is SYGVNS in the germline V gene. In nucleotides, the CDR3 is TGTGCCACCCGCGCGGGGACATTGATAATCTTC. It is translated as CATRAGTLIIF. Variable domain in full (rest from reference TRBV25-1 and TRBJ2-1): EADIYQTPRYLVIGTGKKITLECSQTMGHDKMYWYQQDPGMELHLIHYSYGVNSTEKGDLSSESTVSRIRTEHFPLTLESARPSHTSQYLCATRAGTLIIFGPGTRLTVL.

The chain recombines TRBV6-6 with TRBJ1-2; 8 bases are shared with TRBD1. CDR1 MNHNY and CDR2 SVGAGI come from the germline V gene (reference sequence). V was clipped by 2 bases and J by 4 bases; unmatched bases: 6. This CDR3 has 15 amino acids. The CDR3 is CASSYGTGSFYGYTF. The CDR3 nucleotides read TGTGCCAGCAGTTACGGGACAGGATCTTTCTATGGCTACACCTTC.

This rearrangement joins TRBV5-8 to TRBJ2-6; the D is unclear. The V and J ends lost 2 bases and 0 bases respectively, with 6 bases between them. Looked up from germline, CDR1 is SGHTS and CDR2 is YDEGEE. The CDR3 runs 15 residues. The CDR3 coding sequence is TGTGCCAGCAGCTTACAGAACTCTGGGGCCAACGTCCTGACTTTC. The encoded protein is CASSLQNSGANVLTF.

The V gene is TRBV15, the J gene TRBJ2-3, with D possibly TRBD2 on 5 matching bases. The CDR3 runs 15 residues. Deletions cut 0 bases from V and 0 bases from J, with 7 bases between. CDR1 is LNHNV and CDR2 is YYDKDF in the germline V gene (reference sequence). The CDR3 spells CATSRDGSSTDTQYF. CDR3 in DNA: TGTGCCACCAGCAGAGATGGGAGTAGCACAGATACGCAGTATTTT.

The chain links TRBV5-1 to TRBJ1-1; unclear D gene. The germline gives CDR1 SGHRS, CDR2 YFSETQ. V lost 4 bases, J lost 0 bases, and 16 bases lay in between. The CDR3 loop spans 16 amino acids. Here the CDR3 DNA reads TGCGCCAGCAGCCCGAAATCGATATATTTGAACACTGAAGCTTTCTTT. As protein: CASSPKSIYLNTEAFF.